Shown below are 28 T cell receptor beta chains from a single sample sequenced in a study of cytomegalovirus exposure and HLA in healthy donors. Both 60 Vbeta primers and 13 Jbeta primers went into the PCR. Using immunoSEQ multiplex PCR, the repertoire was profiled, and TCRdb retains in-frame clones only, with some absent. Found here are approximately 150,000 clones, around 85% of them singletons; the top ten hold over 2%. Specimen: PBMCs. These receptors were taken from a male donor in good health and CMV-seronegative.

The chain uses TRBV5-1 and TRBJ2-3; 12 nucleotides agree with TRBD1. In germline, CDR1 is SGHRS, CDR2 YFSETQ. V lost 0 bases to trimming and J lost 4 bases; unmatched junction nucleotides: 3. This CDR3 spans 16 amino acids. CDR3 in DNA: TGCGCCAGCAGCTTGGGGGGACAGGGGGCCGCAGATACGCAGTATTTT. It translates to CASSLGGQGAADTQYF.

This rearrangement joins TRBV12-5 to TRBJ1-4; perhaps TRBD1 as D (6 bases). The CDR3 has 13 amino acids. Trimming took 3 bases from V and 9 from J, leaving 11 bases between them. Germline V gene lookup returns CDR1 LGHNT and CDR2 FRNRAP. The CDR3 nucleotides are TGTGCTAGTGGTTTACAGGGTGGTCAAAAACTGTTTTTT. Translated, it gives CASGLQGGQKLFF.

With respect to this clone: Other DNA sequences from this sample encode an identical CDR3 as well. This chain joins TRBV5-1 and TRBJ1-1; D is perhaps TRBD1 (6 bases). Germline V gene lookup returns CDR1 SGHRS and CDR2 YFSETQ. The V end was cut by 0 bases, the J end by 1 base, with 10 bases between. The CDR3 consists of 15 residues. The CDR3 loop reads CASSLDRTANTEAFF. For the CDR3, the DNA is TGCGCCAGCAGCTTGGACAGGACAGCGAACACTGAAGCTTTCTTT.

This chain links TRBV9 with TRBJ2-3; the match to TRBD1 covers 12 bases. This CDR3 is 14 amino acids long. The germline gives CDR1 SGDLS, CDR2 YYNGEE. With 6 bases clipped from V and 7 bases from J, the junction kept 6 bases outside the gene matches. CDR3 DNA: TGTGCCAGCAACTTGGGACAGGGGGCCCATACGCAGTATTTT. It translates to CASNLGQGAHTQYF. Full variable domain (remainder filled in from reference TRBV9 and TRBJ2-3): DSGVTQTPKHLITATGQRVTLRCSPRSGDLSVYWYQQSLDQGLQFLIQYYNGEERAKGNILERFSAQQFPDLHSELNLSSLELGDSALYFCASNLGQGAHTQYFGPGTRLTVL.

The rearrangement uses TRBV7-9 and TRBJ2-5, with TRBD1 identical over 7 bases. Looked up from germline, CDR1 is SEHNR and CDR2 is FQNEAQ (reference sequence). V gave up 5 bases and J gave up 5 bases; unmatched junction bases: 17. There are 17 residues in the CDR3. As DNA, the CDR3 is TGTGCCAGCAGCCCGGTCCGGGCAGGGGGTTTCAGTGAGACCCAGTACTTC. Its translation: CASSPVRAGGFSETQYF.

This chain joins TRBV5-4 and TRBJ2-3; 9 bases are shared with TRBD1. The V and J ends lost 1 base and 1 base, in that order; junction bases with no gene match: 7. The CDR3 runs 17 residues. CDR1 is SGHNT and CDR2 is YYREEE in the germline V gene (reference sequence). CDR3 bases: TGTGCCAGCAGCTTGCGCTGGACAGGGGTTGGCACAGATACGCAGTATTTT. This translates into CASSLRWTGVGTDTQYF.

The J gene is TRBJ2-5, the V gene TRBV4-1; TRBD2 agrees at 9 bases. V lost 4 bases, J lost 1 base, and 13 bases stayed unmatched. The germline CDR1 and CDR2 sequences are MGHRA and YSYEKL. The CDR3 is made up of 18 amino acids. The CDR3 DNA is TGCGCCAGCAGCCGCCTCCCCGGGACTAGCTACTCCCAAGAGACCCAGTACTTC. Protein product: CASSRLPGTSYSQETQYF.

The chain employs TRBV6-5 and TRBJ1-6; 11 bases fit TRBD1. The CDR3 is 15 amino acids. Germline loops: CDR1 MNHEY, CDR2 SVGAGI. The trim removed 5 bases at V and 10 bases at J, leaving 7 bases unmatched. The chain's CDR3 is CASSGRTGGNSPLHF. CDR3 coding DNA: TGTGCCAGCAGTGGACGGACAGGGGGCAACTCACCCCTCCACTTT.

The chain uses TRBV7-9 and TRBJ1-5; 7 bases map to TRBD1. V trimming: 1 base; J trimming: 3 bases; junction bases outside the gene matches: 9. This CDR3 comprises 17 residues. Germline CDR1 and CDR2: SEHNR and FQNEAQ (reference sequence). The CDR3 coding sequence is TGTGCCAGCAGCTTAGAGGCTGGAGGGGGCCCCAATCAGCCCCAGCATTTT. The encoded protein is CASSLEAGGGPNQPQHF.

The chain couples TRBV7-8 to TRBJ1-5; D gene ambiguous. The CDR3 covers 16 residues. Germline-derived CDR1 and CDR2 are SGHVS and FQNEAQ. V was cut by 3 bases and J by 2 bases, with 14 bases left in between. Here the CDR3 reads CASSLQGGVGNQPQHF. The DNA of the CDR3 is TGTGCCAGCAGCTTGCAAGGCGGGGTGGGCAATCAGCCCCAGCATTTT.

The chain is built from TRBV9 and TRBJ2-7, with 9 bases that match TRBD1. V shed 1 base and J 5 bases; nucleotides not matched to a gene: 4. The CDR3 covers 14 residues. CDR1 and CDR2 (germline): SGDLS, YYNGEE. The CDR3 DNA sequence: TGTGCCAGCAGCGTATGGGACAGGGCCAACGAGCAGTACTTC. Amino acids: CASSVWDRANEQYF.

J is TRBJ2-5 and V is TRBV14, with 8 bases lining up with TRBD2. The CDR3 extends over 15 amino acids. The germline CDR1 and CDR2 sequences are SGHDN and FVKESK. Losses at the gene ends were 0 bases for V and 12 bases for J; bases not matched to a gene: 12. CDR3 DNA sequence: TGTGCCAGCAGCCAAGAGATCCCAGCGGGGGTTCCTGAGTACTTC. It specifies CASSQEIPAGVPEYF.

The rearrangement links TRBV19 to TRBJ2-3, with unresolved D. Germline values: CDR1 LNHDA, CDR2 SQIVND (reference sequence). V shed 6 bases and J shed 0 bases, with 7 bases lying between them. This CDR3 contains 13 residues. The DNA for the CDR3 is TGTGCCAGTAGGCCTACTAGCACAGATACGCAGTATTTT. Translation gives CASRPTSTDTQYF.

Only a few counts were recorded for this clone. The chain has TRBV6-6 and TRBJ1-2; no clear D gene. Per the germline V gene, CDR1 is MNHNY and CDR2 is SVGAGI (reference sequence). The CDR3 sequence is 15 residues long. Trimming stripped 5 bases from V and 0 bases from J, with 13 bases between. As DNA, the CDR3 is TGTGCCAGCAGTGACATATCCGGTGCTAACTATGGCTACACCTTC. As protein: CASSDISGANYGYTF.

The chain couples TRBV6-5 to TRBJ2-5, with TRBD1 matching over 8 bases. The germline V gene encodes CDR1 MNHEY and CDR2 SVGAGI. This CDR3 region has 15 residues. The trim removed 4 bases at V and 5 bases at J, leaving 9 bases unmatched. The chain's CDR3 is CASSSLTGGPETQYF. The CDR3 DNA sequence: TGTGCCAGCAGTTCCCTTACAGGGGGTCCGGAGACCCAGTACTTC.

V gene TRBV5-4 combines with J gene TRBJ2-1; no definite D call. V lost 1 base to trimming and J lost 6 bases, with 8 bases between them. The CDR3 consists of 13 residues. CDR1 and CDR2 from the germline V gene are SGHNT and YYREEE (reference sequence). CDR3 DNA sequence: TGTGCCAGCAGCTTGTGGCCTAGCAATGAGCAGTTCTTC. Protein sequence: CASSLWPSNEQFF.

The genes are TRBV9 and TRBJ2-6; no firm D call. With 4 bases removed from V and 0 bases from J, the gap between germline ends came to 8 bases. This CDR3 has 15 amino acids. The germline V gene encodes CDR1 SGDLS and CDR2 YYNGEE. CDR3 in amino acids: CASSPGVSGANVLTF. In DNA form, the CDR3 reads TGTGCCAGCAGCCCCGGTGTCTCTGGGGCCAACGTCCTGACTTTC.

The CDR3 reads CASSQGQHGYTF. CDR3 DNA: TGCGCCAGCAGCCAAGGACAACACGGCTACACCTTC. The J gene is TRBJ1-2, the V gene TRBV4-3, with unresolved D. This CDR3 spans 12 amino acids. Germline V gives CDR1 LGHNA, CDR2 YSLEER. V lost 1 base, J lost 8 bases, and 8 bases lay in between.

Remarks on this clone: Other DNA sequences in this specimen translate into the identical CDR3. The chain couples TRBV27 to TRBJ1-1; 10 bases are shared with TRBD1. The CDR3 sequence is 13 residues long. V lost 6 bases to trimming and J lost 4 bases; unmatched junction nucleotides: 2. Germline V gene sequence: CDR1 MNHEY, CDR2 SMNVEV (reference sequence). The DNA of the CDR3 is TGTGCCAGCAGACGGACAGGGGGCACTGAAGCTTTCTTT. Translation: CASRRTGGTEAFF.

V is TRBV4-3 and J is TRBJ1-2; TRBD1 agrees at 10 bases. The CDR3 consists of 15 residues. V shed 4 bases, J shed 3 bases, and the junction held 5 bases outside the gene matches. Germline CDR1 is LGHNA and CDR2 is YSLEER. The CDR3 loop reads CASSRGQGDYYGYTF. The CDR3 DNA sequence: TGCGCCAGCAGCCGAGGACAGGGGGATTACTATGGCTACACCTTC.

This clone was detected only a few times. The chain recombines TRBV7-2 with TRBJ2-7, with 10 bases that match TRBD1. This CDR3 contains 14 residues. CDR1 and CDR2 from the germline V gene are SGHTA and FQGNSA. Trimming at V came to 4 bases and at J to 7 bases, leaving 7 bases not matched to a gene. Here the CDR3 DNA reads TGTGCCAGCAGCTATGGACAGGGGGGAAGAGAGCAGTACTTC. Translating gives CASSYGQGGREQYF.

V gene TRBV7-9 combines with J gene TRBJ1-1, with TRBD1 matching 8 bases. The CDR3 sequence is 17 residues long. The V gene end was trimmed by 7 bases and the J gene end by 3 bases; junction bases not matched to a gene: 16. Germline-derived CDR1 and CDR2 are SEHNR and FQNEAQ (reference sequence). CDR3 in amino acids: CASTSGGRGGWDTEAFF. CDR3 nucleotide sequence: TGTGCCAGCACCTCAGGGGGCAGGGGGGGCTGGGACACTGAAGCTTTCTTT.

The chain carries TRBV4-3 and TRBJ1-4; maybe TRBD1 (5 bases). Germline loops: CDR1 LGHNA, CDR2 YSLEER. The V end was cut by 0 bases, the J end by 8 bases, with 13 bases between. This CDR3 has 15 residues. The CDR3 DNA reads as TGCGCCAGCAGCCAAGATAGGGGCAGGGCCGAAAAACTGTTTTTT. It translates to CASSQDRGRAEKLFF.

This rearrangement joins TRBV11-3 to TRBJ2-3, with TRBD1 as a possible D gene (5 bases). Germline V gene sequence: CDR1 SGHNT, CDR2 YENEEA. V was pared by 5 bases and J by 4 bases, with 10 bases between. The CDR3 is 13 amino acids. The CDR3 DNA is TGTGCCAGCAGCCCACACAGGTCAGATACGCAGTATTTT. It yields the protein CASSPHRSDTQYF.

This chain links TRBV25-1 with TRBJ2-3, with D possibly TRBD1 on 6 matching bases. CDR3 size: 13 residues. The germline V gene has CDR1 MGHDK and CDR2 SYGVNS. V lost 6 bases and J 3 bases, leaving 10 bases between the germline ends. CDR3 region: CASSVQGTDTQYF. DNA of the CDR3: TGTGCCAGCAGCGTACAGGGTACAGATACGCAGTATTTT.

This clone was found a few times. The chain recombines TRBV27 with TRBJ1-1; TRBD1 aligns across 7 bases. Germline V gene sequence: CDR1 MNHEY, CDR2 SMNVEV (reference sequence). V was pared by 3 bases and J by 3 bases, with 4 bases of the junction left unmatched. The CDR3 is 14 residues long. CDR3 sequence: CASSFRQGHTEAFF. CDR3 coding DNA: TGTGCCAGCAGTTTTAGACAGGGACACACTGAAGCTTTCTTT.

This chain connects TRBV5-1 to TRBJ1-5, with no clear D. The germline V gene has CDR1 SGHRS and CDR2 YFSETQ. The CDR3 loop spans 15 amino acids. The V end lost 4 bases, the J end lost 6 bases, and 17 bases lay between the germline ends. CDR3 DNA sequence: TGCGCCAGCAGCCTAGGCCCAGAAACTCGTCAGCCCCAGCATTTT. Its protein is CASSLGPETRQPQHF.

The chain employs TRBV6-1 and TRBJ1-5; D call uncertain. Trimming pared 3 bases from V and 0 bases from J, leaving 12 bases between. The CDR3 length is 16 residues. Germline V lookup: CDR1 MNHNS, CDR2 SASEGT. CDR3 loop: CASSDWAGNSNQPQHF. CDR3 DNA sequence: TGTGCCAGCAGTGATTGGGCAGGCAATAGCAATCAGCCCCAGCATTTT.